The 26 T cell receptor beta chains listed next were all sequenced from one sample in a study of T cells in Graves' hyperthyroidism and ophthalmopathy (dated by TCRdb to 2018 to 2020). The library relied on multiplex PCR. Sequencing instrument: Illumina HiSeq 2000. TCR beta CDR3 regions were amplified from RNA transcripts. The first round of RT-PCR for the TCR CDR3 was performed with the HTBI primer set and the Qiagen OneStep RT-PCR kit. The public sequencing data were trimmed at Q25 with fastp and processed into clonotypes with MiXCR by TCRdb, which kept only in-frame beta chains. Records with the same CDR3 protein are collapsed into one entry carrying the most frequent genes and DNA. This sample has about 600,000 distinct CDR3 sequences in its table, and 14% of those were observed once. The ten largest clones take up less than 9% of the sample. The sample consisted of blood. These receptors originate from a young woman with Graves' ophthalmopathy.

At least ten counts were recorded for this clonotype. V gene TRBV7-9 combines with J gene TRBJ1-2, with D uncertain. This CDR3 comprises 12 residues. CDR1 is SEHNR and CDR2 is FQNEAQ in the germline V gene (reference sequence). V was shortened by 1 base and J by 7 bases, with 7 bases between the two germline ends. The DNA of the CDR3 is TGTGCCAGCAGCTTAGGGGCGGCTGGCTACACCTTC. This translates into CASSLGAAGYTF.

This clonotype was seen many times. The chain uses TRBV27 and TRBJ1-1; perhaps TRBD1 as D (5 bases). This CDR3 spans 13 amino acids. V was trimmed by 6 bases and J by 1 base, leaving 9 bases between them. Germline CDR1 MNHEY, CDR2 SMNVEV (reference sequence). The CDR3 loop is CASSITGNTEAFF. CDR3 in DNA: TGTGCCAGCAGCATTACAGGGAACACTGAAGCTTTCTTT.

Only a few counts were recorded for this clonotype. The V gene is TRBV7-3, the J gene TRBJ2-7; 7 bases are shared with TRBD2. This CDR3 comprises 13 residues. J lost 4 bases, V lost 8 bases, and 8 bases had no gene match. From germline, CDR1 is SGHTA and CDR2 FQGTGA. The CDR3 here is CASGASGPYEQYF. The CDR3, as DNA: TGTGCCAGCGGCGCTAGCGGACCTTACGAGCAGTACTTC.

This clonotype came up a few times. The gene calls are TRBV15 and TRBJ1-2, with 9 bases lining up with TRBD1. With V trimmed by 2 bases and J by 5 bases, 6 bases remained unmatched. Germline values: CDR1 LNHNV, CDR2 YYDKDF (reference sequence). This CDR3 comprises 15 residues. The CDR3 loop is CATSRNRDRVYGYTF. CDR3 nucleotide sequence: TGTGCCACCAGCAGAAACCGGGACAGGGTGTATGGCTACACCTTC.

The CDR3 loop is CSVDGPTGEQFF. The DNA for the CDR3 is TGCAGCGTGGACGGACCGACGGGGGAGCAGTTCTTC. The gene calls are TRBV29-1 and TRBJ2-1, with D perhaps TRBD2 (5 bases). This CDR3 contains 12 residues. In germline, CDR1 is SQVTM, CDR2 ANQGSEA. Deletions cut 6 bases from V and 10 bases from J, with 16 bases between.

This sequence joins TRBV4-1 and TRBJ1-1, with D possibly being TRBD1 (5 bases). The germline gives CDR1 MGHRA, CDR2 YSYEKL. V lost 2 bases and J lost 4, with 17 bases in between. The CDR3 sequence is 16 residues long. The CDR3 protein is CASSQTPRGGSTEAFF. The CDR3 DNA follows: TGCGCCAGCAGCCAAACCCCTCGCGGGGGGAGCACTGAAGCTTTCTTT.

This clonotype has more than one count but fewer than ten. The germline gene is not matched at one end of the junction; a read error may be the cause. The J gene is TRBJ1-1, the V gene TRBV19; a weak D match, TRBD1 (6 bases). Germline assignment: CDR1 LNHDA and CDR2 SQIVND (reference sequence). CDR3 length: 12 amino acids. This chain's CDR3 is CASMQGYTEALF. For the CDR3, the DNA is TGTGCCAGTATGCAGGGGTACACTGAAGCTCTCTTT.

This clonotype was seen a few times. The rearrangement uses TRBV9 and TRBJ2-7, with 10 positions matching TRBD2. Losses at the gene ends were 6 bases for V and 4 bases for J; bases not matched to a gene: 13. This CDR3 region has 16 residues. Germline-derived CDR1 and CDR2 are SGDLS and YYNGEE. Here the CDR3 DNA reads TGTGCCAGCACCCCTGATGCCGGGACTAGCGCGTACGAGCAGTACTTC. This encodes CASTPDAGTSAYEQYF.

There are many counts of this clonotype. The rearrangement joins TRBV28 to TRBJ1-5; D is ambiguous. V lost 2 bases to trimming and J lost 9 bases, with 8 bases between them. The CDR3 is 12 residues long. Germline assignment: CDR1 MDHEN and CDR2 SYDVKM. The CDR3 DNA is TGTGCCAGCAGTTTACCGCGCCGGCCCCAGCATTTT. Translation gives CASSLPRRPQHF. Looking up the rest from reference TRBV28 and TRBJ1-5 gives the full variable domain: DVKVTQSSRYLVKRTGEKVFLECVQDMDHENMFWYRQDPGLGLRLIYFSYDVKMKEKGDIPEGYSVSREKKERFSLILESASTNQTSMYLCASSLPRRPQHFGDGTRLSIL.

The chain has TRBV14 and TRBJ2-2, with D uncertain. Germline CDR1 and CDR2: SGHDN and FVKESK. The CDR3 contains 16 residues. V lost 0 bases to trimming and J lost 3 bases, with 11 bases between them. CDR3 DNA: TGTGCCAGCAGCCAAGATTACAGAATTGACACCGGGGAGCTGTTTTTT. This codes for CASSQDYRIDTGELFF.

This clonotype was counted only a few times. This chain uses TRBV7-9 with TRBJ2-7; D is undetermined. Germline V gene data show CDR1 as SEHNR and CDR2 as FQNEAQ (reference sequence). The V end lost 1 base, the J end lost 3 bases, and 10 bases lay between the germline ends. CDR3 size: 14 residues. DNA of the CDR3: TGTGCCAGCAGCTTAGGTGAGGAGTACTACGAGCAGTACTTC. Its translation: CASSLGEEYYEQYF. Drawing the rest from reference TRBV7-9 and TRBJ2-7, the complete variable domain is DTGVSQNPRHKITKRGQNVTFRCDPISEHNRLYWYRQTLGQGPEFLTYFQNEAQLEKSRLLSDRFSAERPKGSFSTLEIQRTEQGDSAMYLCASSLGEEYYEQYFGPGTRLTVT.

At least ten counts were recorded for this clonotype. V and J are TRBV6-2 or TRBV6-3 and TRBJ2-7; 8 nucleotides line up with TRBD2. CDR1 is MNHEY and CDR2 is SVGEGT in the germline V gene. The V segment lost 0 bases and the J segment 4 bases; nucleotides outside the gene matches: 8. This CDR3 contains 16 residues. CDR3 nucleotides: TGTGCCAGCAGTTACTCGCCCGGGACTAGGAAGTACGAGCAGTACTTC. Translating gives CASSYSPGTRKYEQYF.

This clonotype has a count of ten or more. The chain has TRBV2 and TRBJ2-3; D ambiguous. Germline V gene data show CDR1 as SNHLY and CDR2 as FYNNEI. V was clipped by 5 bases and J by 6 bases, with 6 bases between them. The CDR3 sequence is 11 residues long. The CDR3 bases are TGTGCCAGCAGTACGAGGGATACGCAGTATTTT. Translated, it gives CASSTRDTQYF.

This clonotype was recorded many times. Its ends do not fully match the called genes, so a read error is possible. As DNA, the CDR3 is TGTGCTAGCAGCTCAGGCAACCATCAGCAGCAGTACTTC. This gives the protein CASSSGNHQQQYF. V usage is TRBV7-7 and J usage is TRBJ2-7, with D unclear. The V gene's germline CDR1 is SSHAT and CDR2 FNYEAQ (reference sequence). This CDR3 is built from 13 residues.

This clonotype was recorded at least ten times. The V call is TRBV11-2, the J call TRBJ2-7, with 11 bases fitting TRBD2. V was pared by 1 base and J by 5 bases, with 4 bases of the junction left unmatched. This CDR3 has 15 amino acids. CDR1 SGHAT and CDR2 FQNNGV come from the germline V gene. This chain's CDR3 is CASSLGLAGGHEQYF. The CDR3, as DNA: TGTGCCAGCAGCTTAGGGCTAGCGGGAGGCCACGAGCAGTACTTC.

This clonotype was seen a single time. The chain has TRBV14 and TRBJ1-4; tentative D call: TRBD1 (5 bases). The germline V and J ends were trimmed by 1 base and 7 bases, with 13 bases remaining between them. The CDR3 runs to 15 residues. CDR1 and CDR2 (germline): SGHDN, FVKESK. This CDR3 is CASSQGPRGGEKLFF. The CDR3 DNA reads as TGTGCCAGCAGCCAAGGACCGAGGGGTGGTGAAAAACTGTTTTTT.

J is TRBJ2-3 and V is TRBV29-1; D is unclear. The CDR3 is 13 amino acids. Germline V gene data show CDR1 as SQVTM and CDR2 as ANQGSEA. V was clipped by 7 bases and J by 2 bases, with 13 bases between them. CDR3 in amino acids: CSGRGSATDTQYF. In DNA, the CDR3 is TGCAGCGGGAGAGGCAGCGCCACAGATACGCAGTATTTT.

This clonotype was seen many times. The chain joins TRBV20-1 to TRBJ1-5; D unresolved. The length of the CDR3 is 14 residues. The ends were cut back, 1 base at V and 0 bases at J, with 7 bases in the middle. Germline V gives CDR1 DFQATT, CDR2 SNEGSKA (reference sequence). CDR3 DNA: TGCAGTGCTAGAGCAGGTGATAGCAATCAGCCCCAGCATTTT. Translating it yields CSARAGDSNQPQHF.

The chain combines TRBV10-3 with TRBJ2-7, with TRBD1 identical over 8 bases. Germline V gene sequence: CDR1 ENHRY, CDR2 SYGVKD. This CDR3 is 16 amino acids long. V lost 2 bases to trimming and J lost 0 bases; unmatched junction nucleotides: 6. CDR3 DNA: TGTGCCATCAGTGAGGGTGCAGGGGGCAGCTCCTACGAGCAGTACTTC. It codes for CAISEGAGGSSYEQYF.

The chain employs TRBV6-1 and TRBJ1-2, with D possibly matching TRBD1 (5 bases). Germline CDR1 reads MNHNS; CDR2 reads SASEGT. The CDR3 sequence is 14 residues long. Trimming left V 10 bases short and J 8 bases short, with 23 bases between. CDR3 sequence (DNA): TGTGCCACACAACTGGGGACCCCAGGGCGCGGCTACACCTTC. Protein sequence: CATQLGTPGRGYTF.

The V call is TRBV30, the J call TRBJ1-3; 7 bases are shared with TRBD1. The CDR3 runs to 16 residues. Germline-derived CDR1 and CDR2 are GTSNPN and SVGIG (reference sequence). J was trimmed by 0 bases and V by 1 base; bases with no gene match: 6. CDR3 protein: CAWSERDSNSGNTIYF. CDR3 sequence (DNA): TGTGCCTGGAGTGAGAGGGACAGCAACTCTGGAAACACCATATATTTT.

This clonotype showed up just a few times. The J gene is TRBJ1-6, the V gene TRBV7-8, with TRBD1 matching 7 bases. The CDR3 is 16 residues long. Germline-derived CDR1 and CDR2 are SGHVS and FQNEAQ. V gave up 4 bases and J gave up 5 bases; unmatched junction bases: 8. This CDR3 reads CASSSDRVLHNSPLHF. CDR3 nucleotides: TGTGCCAGCAGCTCAGACAGGGTTCTTCATAATTCACCCCTCCACTTT.

A remark on this clonotype: With a much larger clone just one base away, this may be a read error. The chain has TRBV29-1 and TRBJ2-7; 10 bases agree with TRBD1. Germline V CDR1 and CDR2: SQVTM, ANQGSEA. The CDR3 loop spans 14 amino acids. The V segment lost 6 bases and the J segment 2 bases; nucleotides outside the gene matches: 7. The CDR3 loop is CSVMPGTGAYEQYF. The DNA of the CDR3 is TGCAGCGTAATGCCGGGGACAGGGGCCTACGAGCAGTACTTC.

This clonotype was counted many times. The rearrangement joins TRBV27 to TRBJ1-6, with 7 bases lining up with TRBD1. The CDR3 loop spans 14 amino acids. The junction had 5 bases not matched to a gene; V was cut back by 3 bases and J by 9 bases. CDR1 MNHEY and CDR2 SMNVEV come from the germline V gene (reference sequence). CDR3 sequence: CASSLVGGGSPLHF. CDR3 bases: TGTGCCAGCAGTTTGGTAGGGGGCGGTTCACCCCTCCACTTT.

In this sample, this clonotype turned up many times. This chain joins TRBV11-2 and TRBJ2-7; maybe TRBD2 (7 bases). There are 14 residues in the CDR3. Germline V lookup: CDR1 SGHAT, CDR2 FQNNGV. Trimming stripped 5 bases from V and 0 bases from J, with 11 bases between. The CDR3 DNA sequence: TGTGCCAGCAGCCCCGGGGGGCGCTCCTACGAGCAGTACTTC. Translating it yields CASSPGGRSYEQYF. The full variable domain, in which reference TRBV11-2 and TRBJ2-7 provide the parts outside the CDR3, is EAGVAQSPRYKIIEKRQSVAFWCNPISGHATLYWYQQILGQGPKLLIQFQNNGVVDDSQLPKDRFSAERLKGVDSTLKIQPAKLEDSAVYLCASSPGGRSYEQYFGPGTRLTVT.

Ten or more counts support this clonotype. The chain uses TRBV30 and TRBJ2-3; TRBD1 aligns across 10 bases. Per germline, CDR1 GTSNPN and CDR2 SVGIG (reference sequence). Losses at the gene ends were 5 bases for V and 6 bases for J; bases not matched to a gene: 5. The CDR3 runs 13 residues. The CDR3 coding sequence is TGTGCCTGGGGACAGGGGGAAAGGGATACGCAGTATTTT. It yields the protein CAWGQGERDTQYF.